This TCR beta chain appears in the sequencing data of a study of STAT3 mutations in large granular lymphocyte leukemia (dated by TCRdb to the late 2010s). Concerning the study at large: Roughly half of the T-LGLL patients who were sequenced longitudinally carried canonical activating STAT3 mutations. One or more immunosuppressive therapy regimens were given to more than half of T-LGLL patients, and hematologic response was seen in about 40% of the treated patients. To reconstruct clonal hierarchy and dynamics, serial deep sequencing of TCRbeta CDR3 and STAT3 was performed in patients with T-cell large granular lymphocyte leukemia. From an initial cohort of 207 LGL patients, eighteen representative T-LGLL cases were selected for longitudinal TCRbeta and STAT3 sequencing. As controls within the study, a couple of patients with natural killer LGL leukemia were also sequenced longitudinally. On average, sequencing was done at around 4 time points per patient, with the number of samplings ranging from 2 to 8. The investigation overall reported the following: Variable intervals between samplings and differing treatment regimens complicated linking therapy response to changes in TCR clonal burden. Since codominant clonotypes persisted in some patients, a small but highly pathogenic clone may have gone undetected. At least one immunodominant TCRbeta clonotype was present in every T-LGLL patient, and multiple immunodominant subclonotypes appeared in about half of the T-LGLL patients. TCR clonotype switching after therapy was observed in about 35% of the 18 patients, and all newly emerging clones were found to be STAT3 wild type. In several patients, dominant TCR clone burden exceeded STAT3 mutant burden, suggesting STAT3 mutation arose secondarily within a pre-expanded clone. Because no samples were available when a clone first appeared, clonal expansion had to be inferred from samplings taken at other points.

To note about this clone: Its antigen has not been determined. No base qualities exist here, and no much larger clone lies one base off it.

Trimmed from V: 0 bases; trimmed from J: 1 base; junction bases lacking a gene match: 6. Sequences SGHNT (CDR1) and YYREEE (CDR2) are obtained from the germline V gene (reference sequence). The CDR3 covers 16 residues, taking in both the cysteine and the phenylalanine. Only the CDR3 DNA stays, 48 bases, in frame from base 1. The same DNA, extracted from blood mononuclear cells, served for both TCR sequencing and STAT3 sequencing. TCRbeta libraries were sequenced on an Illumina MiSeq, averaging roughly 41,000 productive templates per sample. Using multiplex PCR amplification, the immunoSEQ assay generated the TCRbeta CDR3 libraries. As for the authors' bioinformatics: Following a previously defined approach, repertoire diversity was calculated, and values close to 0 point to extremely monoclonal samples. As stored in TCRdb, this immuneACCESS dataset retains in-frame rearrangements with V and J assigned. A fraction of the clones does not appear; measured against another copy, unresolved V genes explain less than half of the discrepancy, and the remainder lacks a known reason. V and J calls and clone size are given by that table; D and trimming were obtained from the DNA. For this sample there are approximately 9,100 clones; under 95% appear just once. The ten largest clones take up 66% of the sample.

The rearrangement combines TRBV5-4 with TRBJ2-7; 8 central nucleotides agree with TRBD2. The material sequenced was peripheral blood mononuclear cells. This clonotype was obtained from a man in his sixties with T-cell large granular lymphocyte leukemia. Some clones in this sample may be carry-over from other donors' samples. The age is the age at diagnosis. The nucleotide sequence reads TGTGCCAGCAGCTTGGGTCCTAGCGGGTATTCCTACGAGCAGTACTTC. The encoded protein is CASSLGPSGYSYEQYF. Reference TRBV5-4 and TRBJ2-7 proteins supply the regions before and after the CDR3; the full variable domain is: ETGVTQSPTHLIKTRGQQVTLRCSSQSGHNTVSWYQQALGQGPQFIFQYYREEENGRGNFPPRFSGLQFPNYSSELNVNALELDDSALYLCASSLGPSGYSYEQYFGPGTRLTVT.